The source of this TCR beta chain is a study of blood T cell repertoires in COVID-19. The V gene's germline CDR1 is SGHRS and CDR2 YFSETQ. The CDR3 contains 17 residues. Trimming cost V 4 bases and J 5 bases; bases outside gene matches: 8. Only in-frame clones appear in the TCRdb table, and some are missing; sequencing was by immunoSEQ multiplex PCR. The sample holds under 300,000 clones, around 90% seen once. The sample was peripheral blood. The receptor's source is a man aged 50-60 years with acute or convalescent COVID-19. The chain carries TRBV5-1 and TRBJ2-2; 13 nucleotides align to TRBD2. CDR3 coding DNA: TGCGCCAGCAGCCATACGGGACTAGCGGGGTTAACCGGGGAGCTGTTTTTT. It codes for CASSHTGLAGLTGELFF.